This record covers a single TCR beta chain. Its specificity is unknown. Moderate-to-severe activity, CAS at least 3, NOSPECS at least 4 and duration under 3 months characterized donors with ophthalmopathy. If patients had other autoimmune diseases, uncontrolled infections, pregnancy or lactation, they were excluded. Transcripts of RNA were the source for amplifying TCR beta CDR3 regions. The first round was an RT-PCR with HTBI primers, and the second round was a multiplex PCR. TCRdb reprocessed the multiplex PCR reads via MiXCR and lists one record per CDR3 protein. The profile shows some 390,000 distinct CDR3 sequences, around 18% of them singletons. This sample was included in a study of Graves' ophthalmopathy and Graves' hyperthyroidism. The study's findings and limits: The blood repertoire also included most expanded thyroid clonotypes above 0.001 frequency.

The CDR3 consists of 13 residues. Germline CDR1 reads MNHEY; CDR2 reads SVGAGI. The ends were cut back, 2 bases at V and 4 bases at J, with 9 bases in the middle. This chain connects TRBV6-5 to TRBJ2-7; D may be TRBD2 (6 bases). The specimen sequenced was peripheral blood. The sequence derives from a woman aged 18-35 years with Graves' ophthalmopathy. The CDR3 loop is CASSYDGGYEQYF. In DNA, the CDR3 is TGTGCCAGCAGTTACGATGGGGGGTACGAGCAGTACTTC.